The entry below describes one T cell receptor (beta chain). What it recognizes is unknown. This record belongs to a study of identifying expanded T cells in peripheral blood. Findings and limits, study-wide: Differentially abundant clones: around 1.1 between replicates, just under 17 at two to three weeks, roughly 18 at four.

The CDR3 covers 15 residues. CDR1 SGHDT and CDR2 YYEEEE come from the germline V gene. J lost 2 bases, V lost 0 bases, and 1 base had no gene match. Repertoires were generated with immunoSEQ multiplex PCR, while TCRdb's copy carries only in-frame clones and drops some. The repertoire includes around 60,000 clones, around 83% of them detected once, and about 19% sits in the top ten. The sequenced material came from blood. The chain has TRBV5-6 and TRBJ2-5; 10 bases are a match to TRBD1. The clonotype originates from a person aged 18-70 years in good health. The CDR3 loop reads CASSLAGQGQETQYF. Written as DNA, the CDR3 is TGTGCCAGCAGCTTGGCGGGACAGGGGCAAGAGACCCAGTACTTC.